The source of this TCR beta chain is a study of T cell responses to AZD1222 COVID-19 vaccine. Study findings and constraints: After two AZD1222 doses, spike-specific TCR breadth and depth rose versus day 0. A mostly white British donor set with more females was recruited, and clonal diversity was possibly underestimated.

Germline CDR1 is LNHDA and CDR2 is SQIVND (reference sequence). The CDR3 is 15 amino acids. V lost 5 bases and J 2 bases, leaving 12 bases between the germline ends. The table came from immunoSEQ multiplex PCR; TCRdb's copy has only in-frame clones and leaves some out. The sample includes over 70,000 clones, around three quarters of them seen just once. Regarding this clone: Antigen unknown.

The sequenced sample was peripheral blood, obtained 28 days after the second dose of the MenACWY control vaccine. The receptor was isolated from an adult who received the MenACWY meningococcal vaccine as a control. The chain is built from TRBV19 and TRBJ1-4, with D possibly matching TRBD1 (6 bases). The CDR3 sequence: CASSDQGSTNEKLFF. CDR3 sequence (DNA): TGTGCCAGTAGTGATCAGGGGTCTACTAATGAAAAACTGTTTTTT.